The rows below give T cell receptor beta chains drawn from one sample of a study of cytomegalovirus exposure and HLA in healthy donors. This table comes from immunoSEQ multiplex PCR, and its TCRdb copy is limited to in-frame clones, with some not included. The top ten clones hold approximately 6.6% of a sample with about 150,000 clones, just under 65% of them seen once. Sample: PBMCs. The receptors here all came from a woman aged 60-70 years in good health and CMV-seropositive. Each CDR3 is given with its conserved first and last residue. Fields, in order: D gene, CDR3 length, clone size, V gene, J gene, CDR3 protein, CDR3 DNA. D genes are given only for firm matches. A clone size is listed for some rows: how often the clone was seen (once, few, many), or a class if it is expanded.

d_call: NA; cdr3_length: 16; clone_size: NA; v_call: TRBV6-1; j_call: TRBJ1-1; cdr3_aa: CASSEPYSTANTEAFF; cdr3_nt: TGTGCCAGCAGTGAACCTTACTCGACAGCGAACACTGAAGCTTTCTTT
d_call: NA; cdr3_length: 15; clone_size: few; v_call: TRBV28; j_call: TRBJ1-1; cdr3_aa: CASSLPMAGRTEAFF; cdr3_nt: TGTGCCAGCAGTCTCCCAATGGCAGGGCGCACTGAAGCTTTCTTT
d_call: NA; cdr3_length: 14; clone_size: NA; v_call: TRBV9; j_call: TRBJ1-5; cdr3_aa: CASSVEGGNQPQHF; cdr3_nt: TGTGCCAGCAGCGTAGAGGGGGGCAATCAGCCCCAGCATTTT
d_call: NA; cdr3_length: 15; clone_size: NA; v_call: TRBV5-1; j_call: TRBJ1-5; cdr3_aa: CASVPAGEGDQPQHF; cdr3_nt: TGCGCCAGCGTTCCCGCAGGGGAGGGGGATCAGCCCCAGCATTTT
d_call: TRBD1; cdr3_length: 14; clone_size: NA; v_call: TRBV2; j_call: TRBJ1-4; cdr3_aa: CASRTGFDDEKLFF; cdr3_nt: TGTGCCAGCAGGACAGGGTTTGATGATGAAAAACTGTTTTTT
d_call: TRBD1; cdr3_length: 17; clone_size: NA; v_call: TRBV11-1; j_call: TRBJ1-2; cdr3_aa: CASSYESGTGGIYGYTF; cdr3_nt: TGTGCCAGCAGTTATGAATCCGGGACAGGGGGCATCTATGGCTACACCTTC
d_call: TRBD1; cdr3_length: 14; clone_size: NA; v_call: TRBV4-1; j_call: TRBJ1-2; cdr3_aa: CASSQEGQGFGYTF; cdr3_nt: TGCGCCAGCAGCCAAGAAGGACAGGGCTTTGGCTACACCTTC
d_call: TRBD1; cdr3_length: 15; clone_size: NA; v_call: TRBV5-1; j_call: TRBJ1-1; cdr3_aa: CASSPTGTVNTEAFF; cdr3_nt: TGCGCCAGCAGCCCGACCGGGACAGTCAACACTGAAGCTTTCTTT
d_call: NA; cdr3_length: 13; clone_size: NA; v_call: TRBV11-2; j_call: TRBJ2-7; cdr3_aa: CASSYVGGFEQYF; cdr3_nt: TGTGCCAGCAGCTACGTAGGGGGATTCGAGCAGTACTTC
d_call: TRBD1; cdr3_length: 14; clone_size: NA; v_call: TRBV6-5; j_call: TRBJ2-7; cdr3_aa: CASSYGQGAYEQYF; cdr3_nt: TGTGCCAGCAGTTACGGGCAGGGGGCCTACGAGCAGTACTTC
d_call: NA; cdr3_length: 16; clone_size: few; v_call: TRBV7-2; j_call: TRBJ2-1; cdr3_aa: CASSLFGLGPFNEQFF; cdr3_nt: TGTGCCAGCAGCTTATTTGGCCTAGGTCCGTTCAATGAGCAGTTCTTC
d_call: NA; cdr3_length: 13; clone_size: NA; v_call: TRBV6-5; j_call: TRBJ2-3; cdr3_aa: CASSRTRGDTQYF; cdr3_nt: TGTGCCAGCAGTCGGACTCGCGGGGATACGCAGTATTTT
d_call: NA; cdr3_length: 15; clone_size: few; v_call: TRBV28; j_call: TRBJ1-2; cdr3_aa: CASSFLTPGSYGYTF; cdr3_nt: TGTGCCAGCAGTTTCCTCACCCCAGGATCCTATGGCTACACCTTC
d_call: TRBD1; cdr3_length: 15; clone_size: once; v_call: TRBV5-1; j_call: TRBJ1-4; cdr3_aa: CASGTGAATNEKLFF; cdr3_nt: TGCGCCAGCGGAACAGGGGCCGCAACTAATGAAAAACTGTTTTTT
d_call: TRBD2; cdr3_length: 16; clone_size: NA; v_call: TRBV7-2; j_call: TRBJ2-7; cdr3_aa: CASSFSLAGPSYEQYF; cdr3_nt: TGTGCCAGCAGCTTCTCTCTAGCGGGCCCTTCCTACGAGCAGTACTTC
d_call: NA; cdr3_length: 15; clone_size: few; v_call: TRBV15; j_call: TRBJ1-1; cdr3_aa: CATSRDRSQNTEAFF; cdr3_nt: TGTGCCACCAGCAGAGATCGGTCGCAGAACACTGAAGCTTTCTTT
d_call: NA; cdr3_length: 17; clone_size: NA; v_call: TRBV5-7; j_call: TRBJ1-3; cdr3_aa: CASSLFPRVDSGNAIYF; cdr3_nt: TGTGCCAGCAGCCTATTCCCCCGGGTAGACTCTGGAAACGCCATATATTTT
d_call: TRBD1; cdr3_length: 15; clone_size: NA; v_call: TRBV5-1; j_call: TRBJ1-1; cdr3_aa: CASSTRTGRDTEAFF; cdr3_nt: TGCGCCAGCAGCACCCGGACAGGTCGGGACACTGAAGCTTTCTTT
d_call: TRBD2; cdr3_length: 18; clone_size: NA; v_call: TRBV7-3; j_call: TRBJ2-1; cdr3_aa: CASSEKGLAGGPHNEQFF; cdr3_nt: TGTGCCAGCAGCGAAAAGGGACTAGCGGGAGGGCCCCACAATGAGCAGTTCTTC
d_call: TRBD1; cdr3_length: 15; clone_size: NA; v_call: TRBV28; j_call: TRBJ2-7; cdr3_aa: CASRDRGAISYEQYF; cdr3_nt: TGTGCCAGCAGAGACAGGGGCGCTATTTCCTACGAGCAGTACTTC
d_call: TRBD1; cdr3_length: 14; clone_size: NA; v_call: TRBV10-3; j_call: TRBJ1-1; cdr3_aa: CAIRGTGTNTEAFF; cdr3_nt: TGTGCCATCAGGGGGACAGGGACGAACACTGAAGCTTTCTTT
d_call: TRBD1; cdr3_length: 16; clone_size: NA; v_call: TRBV11-2; j_call: TRBJ2-2; cdr3_aa: CASSLFGTGDAGELFF; cdr3_nt: TGTGCCAGCAGCTTATTTGGGACAGGGGACGCCGGGGAGCTGTTTTTT
d_call: NA; cdr3_length: 16; clone_size: NA; v_call: TRBV14; j_call: TRBJ2-5; cdr3_aa: CASSHSASALRETQYF; cdr3_nt: TGTGCCAGCAGCCACTCAGCTAGCGCCTTGAGGGAGACCCAGTACTTC
d_call: NA; cdr3_length: 11; clone_size: NA; v_call: TRBV10-1; j_call: TRBJ2-3; cdr3_aa: CASSLGDTQYF; cdr3_nt: TGCGCCAGCAGTCTCGGGGATACGCAGTATTTT
d_call: TRBD2; cdr3_length: 14; clone_size: NA; v_call: TRBV10-3; j_call: TRBJ2-1; cdr3_aa: CAIKGTSGNVEQFF; cdr3_nt: TGTGCCATCAAGGGGACTAGCGGGAATGTTGAGCAGTTCTTC
d_call: TRBD1; cdr3_length: 12; clone_size: NA; v_call: TRBV28; j_call: TRBJ1-2; cdr3_aa: CASSRQGFGYTF; cdr3_nt: TGTGCCAGCAGTCGACAGGGATTTGGCTACACCTTC
d_call: TRBD1; cdr3_length: 15; clone_size: few; v_call: TRBV4-3; j_call: TRBJ1-2; cdr3_aa: CASSQRTGMNYGYTF; cdr3_nt: TGCGCCAGCAGCCAGAGGACAGGGATGAACTATGGCTACACCTTC
d_call: NA; cdr3_length: 13; clone_size: NA; v_call: TRBV7-9; j_call: TRBJ1-1; cdr3_aa: CASSSQGGTEAFF; cdr3_nt: TGTGCCAGCAGCTCCCAAGGGGGCACTGAAGCTTTCTTT
d_call: NA; cdr3_length: 16; clone_size: few; v_call: TRBV5-4; j_call: TRBJ2-5; cdr3_aa: CASSARRSLSDETQYF; cdr3_nt: TGTGCCAGCAGCGCCCGGAGGTCCCTGTCGGATGAGACCCAGTACTTC
d_call: TRBD1; cdr3_length: 11; clone_size: few; v_call: TRBV2; j_call: TRBJ2-7; cdr3_aa: CASNRGYEQYF; cdr3_nt: TGTGCCAGTAACAGGGGTTACGAGCAGTACTTC
d_call: TRBD2; cdr3_length: 17; clone_size: NA; v_call: TRBV4-2; j_call: TRBJ2-7; cdr3_aa: CASSQEAFAGDSYEQYF; cdr3_nt: TGTGCCAGCAGCCAAGAAGCGTTTGCGGGAGACTCCTACGAGCAGTACTTC
d_call: NA; cdr3_length: 14; clone_size: NA; v_call: TRBV2; j_call: TRBJ1-2; cdr3_aa: CASSDWGQNYGYTF; cdr3_nt: TGTGCCAGCAGTGATTGGGGGCAGAACTATGGCTACACCTTC
d_call: TRBD1; cdr3_length: 14; clone_size: NA; v_call: TRBV19; j_call: TRBJ2-5; cdr3_aa: CASSPGQGSETQYF; cdr3_nt: TGTGCCAGCTCCCCGGGACAGGGTTCGGAGACCCAGTACTTC
d_call: TRBD2; cdr3_length: 18; clone_size: few; v_call: TRBV7-9; j_call: TRBJ2-3; cdr3_aa: CASSLENPGGRVADTQYF; cdr3_nt: TGTGCCAGCAGCTTAGAAAATCCGGGCGGGAGGGTTGCAGATACGCAGTATTTT
d_call: NA; cdr3_length: 13; clone_size: once; v_call: TRBV11-2; j_call: TRBJ2-7; cdr3_aa: CASSPIHFPEQYF; cdr3_nt: TGTGCCAGCAGCCCAATCCACTTCCCAGAGCAGTACTTC
d_call: NA; cdr3_length: 13; clone_size: NA; v_call: TRBV4-1; j_call: TRBJ2-3; cdr3_aa: CASSKPSTDTQYF; cdr3_nt: TGCGCCAGCAGCAAGCCTAGCACAGATACGCAGTATTTT
d_call: NA; cdr3_length: 13; clone_size: NA; v_call: TRBV19; j_call: TRBJ1-2; cdr3_aa: CASNHRGEAGYTF; cdr3_nt: TGTGCCAGTAACCATCGGGGGGAGGCTGGCTACACCTTC
d_call: TRBD1; cdr3_length: 14; clone_size: NA; v_call: TRBV6-5; j_call: TRBJ1-2; cdr3_aa: CASSPGQGNYGYTF; cdr3_nt: TGTGCCAGCAGCCCCGGACAGGGTAACTATGGCTACACCTTC
d_call: NA; cdr3_length: 12; clone_size: NA; v_call: TRBV7-2; j_call: TRBJ2-1; cdr3_aa: CASSLGLDEQFF; cdr3_nt: TGTGCCAGCAGCTTAGGACTTGATGAGCAGTTCTTC
d_call: NA; cdr3_length: 12; clone_size: NA; v_call: TRBV28; j_call: TRBJ2-1; cdr3_aa: CASTSGRNEQFF; cdr3_nt: TGTGCCAGCACGTCGGGTCGCAATGAGCAGTTCTTC
d_call: NA; cdr3_length: 14; clone_size: NA; v_call: TRBV5-1; j_call: TRBJ1-3; cdr3_aa: CASSLGQKGNTIYF; cdr3_nt: TGCGCCAGCAGCTTGGGACAGAAAGGCAACACCATATATTTT
d_call: NA; cdr3_length: 13; clone_size: NA; v_call: TRBV7-2; j_call: TRBJ1-1; cdr3_aa: CASSLGGPTEAFF; cdr3_nt: TGTGCCAGCAGCCTAGGGGGGCCCACTGAAGCTTTCTTT
d_call: NA; cdr3_length: 15; clone_size: NA; v_call: TRBV9; j_call: TRBJ1-2; cdr3_aa: CASSVSTTGAGGYTF; cdr3_nt: TGTGCCAGCAGCGTATCGACGACCGGGGCGGGGGGCTACACCTTC
d_call: TRBD1; cdr3_length: 16; clone_size: NA; v_call: TRBV14; j_call: TRBJ1-1; cdr3_aa: CASSQVVRGRNTEAFF; cdr3_nt: TGTGCCAGCAGCCAAGTTGTCAGGGGGCGGAACACTGAAGCTTTCTTT
d_call: TRBD2; cdr3_length: 17; clone_size: NA; v_call: TRBV4-2; j_call: TRBJ2-3; cdr3_aa: CASSSLAGGRSTDTQYF; cdr3_nt: TGTGCCAGCAGTAGCCTAGCGGGAGGGCGGAGCACAGATACGCAGTATTTT
d_call: TRBD2; cdr3_length: 15; clone_size: NA; v_call: TRBV5-1; j_call: TRBJ2-1; cdr3_aa: CASSTTSGSPNEQFF; cdr3_nt: TGCGCCAGCAGCACGACTAGCGGGAGCCCTAATGAGCAGTTCTTC
d_call: TRBD1; cdr3_length: 15; clone_size: few; v_call: TRBV4-1; j_call: TRBJ1-2; cdr3_aa: CASSQDRGRNYGYTF; cdr3_nt: TGCGCCAGCAGCCAGGACAGGGGGCGAAACTATGGCTACACCTTC
d_call: TRBD2; cdr3_length: 16; clone_size: few; v_call: TRBV5-1; j_call: TRBJ2-7; cdr3_aa: CASSLEGTSGYYEQYF; cdr3_nt: TGCGCCAGCAGCTTGGAGGGGACTAGCGGGTACTACGAGCAGTACTTC
d_call: NA; cdr3_length: 13; clone_size: once; v_call: TRBV18; j_call: TRBJ2-7; cdr3_aa: CASSGQGIGDQYF; cdr3_nt: TGTGCCAGCTCAGGTCAGGGAATTGGTGATCAGTACTTC
d_call: NA; cdr3_length: 17; clone_size: NA; v_call: TRBV5-1; j_call: TRBJ2-6; cdr3_aa: CASSSTEGVSGANVLTF; cdr3_nt: TGCGCCAGCAGCTCAACCGAGGGGGTATCCGGGGCCAACGTCCTGACTTTC
d_call: TRBD1; cdr3_length: 17; clone_size: NA; v_call: TRBV5-1; j_call: TRBJ2-5; cdr3_aa: CASSSGTAQAKQETQYF; cdr3_nt: TGCGCCAGCAGCTCCGGGACAGCTCAAGCTAAACAAGAGACCCAGTACTTC
d_call: NA; cdr3_length: 14; clone_size: NA; v_call: TRBV29-1; j_call: TRBJ1-2; cdr3_aa: CSVKRGTRDYGYTF; cdr3_nt: TGCAGCGTTAAAAGGGGCACCCGGGACTATGGCTACACCTTC
d_call: NA; cdr3_length: 14; clone_size: NA; v_call: TRBV10-3; j_call: TRBJ1-5; cdr3_aa: CAISDRPGGQPQHF; cdr3_nt: TGTGCCATCAGTGATCGGCCCGGAGGTCAGCCCCAGCATTTT
d_call: NA; cdr3_length: 20; clone_size: few; v_call: TRBV4-2; j_call: TRBJ2-2; cdr3_aa: CASSPREWRASTGESGELFF; cdr3_nt: TGTGCCAGCAGCCCGCGGGAGTGGCGTGCCTCGACAGGGGAGTCCGGGGAGCTGTTTTTT
d_call: TRBD2; cdr3_length: 18; clone_size: NA; v_call: TRBV19; j_call: TRBJ2-4; cdr3_aa: CASFGTSGTLGTKNIQYF; cdr3_nt: TGTGCCAGCTTCGGGACTAGCGGGACCCTTGGGACCAAAAACATTCAGTACTTC
d_call: NA; cdr3_length: 14; clone_size: NA; v_call: TRBV6-5; j_call: TRBJ2-7; cdr3_aa: CASSPWTTSYEQYF; cdr3_nt: TGTGCCAGCAGTCCCTGGACTACTTCCTACGAGCAGTACTTC
d_call: TRBD1; cdr3_length: 15; clone_size: NA; v_call: TRBV9; j_call: TRBJ2-5; cdr3_aa: CAGSAAGTGGETQYF; cdr3_nt: TGTGCCGGCAGCGCCGCCGGGACAGGGGGAGAGACCCAGTACTTC
d_call: NA; cdr3_length: 14; clone_size: NA; v_call: TRBV7-8; j_call: TRBJ1-1; cdr3_aa: CASSRPGLPTEAFF; cdr3_nt: TGTGCCAGCAGCAGACCGGGACTACCGACTGAAGCTTTCTTT
d_call: NA; cdr3_length: 16; clone_size: few; v_call: TRBV19; j_call: TRBJ1-5; cdr3_aa: CASSIAGTLSNQPQHF; cdr3_nt: TGTGCCAGTAGTATCGCCGGGACACTGAGCAATCAGCCCCAGCATTTT